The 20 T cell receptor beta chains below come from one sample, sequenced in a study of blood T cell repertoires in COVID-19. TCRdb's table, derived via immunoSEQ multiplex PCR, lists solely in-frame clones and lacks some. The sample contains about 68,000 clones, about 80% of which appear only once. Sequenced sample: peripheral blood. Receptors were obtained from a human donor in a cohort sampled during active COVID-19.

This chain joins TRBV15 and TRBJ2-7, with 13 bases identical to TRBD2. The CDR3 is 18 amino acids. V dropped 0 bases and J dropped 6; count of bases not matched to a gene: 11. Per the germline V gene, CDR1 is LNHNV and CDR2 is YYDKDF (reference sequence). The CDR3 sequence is CATSRDLGLAGLVGEQYF. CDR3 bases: TGTGCCACCAGCAGAGATCTGGGACTAGCGGGATTAGTGGGCGAGCAGTACTTC.

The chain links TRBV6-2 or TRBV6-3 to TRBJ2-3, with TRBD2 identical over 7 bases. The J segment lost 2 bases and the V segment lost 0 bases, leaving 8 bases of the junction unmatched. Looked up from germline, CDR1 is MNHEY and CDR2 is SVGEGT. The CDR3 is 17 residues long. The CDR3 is CASSYSFPGGPTDTQYF. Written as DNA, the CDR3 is TGTGCCAGCAGTTACTCGTTCCCGGGAGGACCCACAGATACGCAGTATTTT.

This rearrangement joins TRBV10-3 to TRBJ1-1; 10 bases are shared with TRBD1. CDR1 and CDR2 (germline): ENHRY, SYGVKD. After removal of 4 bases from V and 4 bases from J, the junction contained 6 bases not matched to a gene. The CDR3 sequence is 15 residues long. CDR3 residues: CAISGDRGWGTEAFF. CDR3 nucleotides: TGTGCCATCAGTGGGGACAGGGGTTGGGGCACTGAAGCTTTCTTT.

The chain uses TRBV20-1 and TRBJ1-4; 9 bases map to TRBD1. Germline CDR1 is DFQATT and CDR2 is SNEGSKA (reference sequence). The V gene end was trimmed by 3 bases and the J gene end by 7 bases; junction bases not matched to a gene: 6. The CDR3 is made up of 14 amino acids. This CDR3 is CSASLDRGPEKLFF. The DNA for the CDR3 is TGCAGTGCTAGTTTGGACAGGGGACCTGAAAAACTGTTTTTT.

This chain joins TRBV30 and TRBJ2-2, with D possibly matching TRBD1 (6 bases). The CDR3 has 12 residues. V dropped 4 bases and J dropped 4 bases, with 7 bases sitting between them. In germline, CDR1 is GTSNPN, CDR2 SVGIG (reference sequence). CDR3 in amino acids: CAWTGVTGELFF. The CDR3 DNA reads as TGTGCCTGGACAGGGGTCACCGGGGAGCTGTTTTTT.

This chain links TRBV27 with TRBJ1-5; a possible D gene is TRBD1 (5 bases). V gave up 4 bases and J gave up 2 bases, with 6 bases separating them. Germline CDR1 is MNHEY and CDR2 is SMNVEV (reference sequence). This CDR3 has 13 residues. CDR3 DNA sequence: TGTGCCAGCAGTTGGGGGGGCAATCAGCCCCAGCATTTT. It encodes CASSWGGNQPQHF.

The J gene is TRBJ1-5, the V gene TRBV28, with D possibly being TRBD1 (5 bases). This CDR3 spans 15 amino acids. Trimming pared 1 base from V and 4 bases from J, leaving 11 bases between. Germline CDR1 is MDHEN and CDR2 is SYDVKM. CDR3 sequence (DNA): TGTGCCAGCAGTTTATTCGGGGGGGAGAATCAGCCCCAGCATTTT. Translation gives CASSLFGGENQPQHF.

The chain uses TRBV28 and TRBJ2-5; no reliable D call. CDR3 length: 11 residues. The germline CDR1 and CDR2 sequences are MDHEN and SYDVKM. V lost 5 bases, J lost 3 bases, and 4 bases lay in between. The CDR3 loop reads CASSPKETQYF. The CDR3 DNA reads TGTGCCAGCAGTCCCAAAGAGACCCAGTACTTC.

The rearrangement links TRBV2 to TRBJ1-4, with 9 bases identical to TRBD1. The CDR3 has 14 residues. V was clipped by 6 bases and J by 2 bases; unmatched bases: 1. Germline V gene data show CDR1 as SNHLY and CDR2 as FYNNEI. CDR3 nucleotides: TGTGCCAGCAGCGGACAGGGGACTAATGAAAAACTGTTTTTT. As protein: CASSGQGTNEKLFF.

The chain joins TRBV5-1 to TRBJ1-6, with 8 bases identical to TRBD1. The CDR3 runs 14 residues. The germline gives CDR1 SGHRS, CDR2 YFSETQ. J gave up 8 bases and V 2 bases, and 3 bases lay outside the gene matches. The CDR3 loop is CASSLQGDDSPLHF. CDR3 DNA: TGCGCCAGCAGCTTACAGGGGGACGATTCACCCCTCCACTTT.

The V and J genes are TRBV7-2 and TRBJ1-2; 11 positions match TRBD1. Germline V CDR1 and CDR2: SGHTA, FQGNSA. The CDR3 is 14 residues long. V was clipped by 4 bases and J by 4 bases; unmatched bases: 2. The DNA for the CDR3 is TGTGCCAGCAGCTACGGACAGGGGGCCTATGGCTACACCTTC. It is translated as CASSYGQGAYGYTF.

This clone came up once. The CDR3 sequence: CASMSGRSDTQYF. The CDR3 nucleotides read TGTGCCAGCATGAGTGGGAGGTCAGATACGCAGTATTTT. The chain employs TRBV28 and TRBJ2-3; D is possibly TRBD2 (6 bases). Trimming pared 7 bases from V and 4 bases from J, leaving 12 bases between. The germline V gene encodes CDR1 MDHEN and CDR2 SYDVKM. This CDR3 comprises 13 residues.

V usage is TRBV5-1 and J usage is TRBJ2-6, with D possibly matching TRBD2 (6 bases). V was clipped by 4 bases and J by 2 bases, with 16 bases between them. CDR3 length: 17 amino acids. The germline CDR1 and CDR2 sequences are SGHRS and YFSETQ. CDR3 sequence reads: CASSQNPSGAGANVLTF. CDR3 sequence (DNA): TGCGCCAGCAGCCAGAACCCGTCGGGGGCTGGGGCCAACGTCCTGACTTTC. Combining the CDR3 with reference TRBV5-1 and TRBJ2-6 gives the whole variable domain KAGVTQTPRYLIKTRGQQVTLSCSPISGHRSVSWYQQTPGQGLQFLFEYFSETQRNKGNFPGRFSGRQFSNSRSEMNVSTLELGDSALYLCASSQNPSGAGANVLTFGAGSRLTVL.

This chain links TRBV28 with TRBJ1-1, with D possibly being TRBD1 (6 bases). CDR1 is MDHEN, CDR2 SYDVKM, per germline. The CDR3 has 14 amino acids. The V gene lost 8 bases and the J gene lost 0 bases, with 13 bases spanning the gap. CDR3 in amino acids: CASQTGTMNTEAFF. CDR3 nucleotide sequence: TGTGCCAGCCAGACAGGCACTATGAACACTGAAGCTTTCTTT. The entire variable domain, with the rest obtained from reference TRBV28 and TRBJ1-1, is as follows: DVKVTQSSRYLVKRTGEKVFLECVQDMDHENMFWYRQDPGLGLRLIYFSYDVKMKEKGDIPEGYSVSREKKERFSLILESASTNQTSMYLCASQTGTMNTEAFFGQGTRLTVV.

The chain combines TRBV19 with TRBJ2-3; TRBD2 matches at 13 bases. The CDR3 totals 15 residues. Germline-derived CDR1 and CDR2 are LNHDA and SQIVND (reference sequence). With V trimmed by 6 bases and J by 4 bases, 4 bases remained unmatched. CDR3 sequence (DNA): TGTGCCAGTAGCCGGACTAGCGGGAGTTCAGATACGCAGTATTTT. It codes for CASSRTSGSSDTQYF.

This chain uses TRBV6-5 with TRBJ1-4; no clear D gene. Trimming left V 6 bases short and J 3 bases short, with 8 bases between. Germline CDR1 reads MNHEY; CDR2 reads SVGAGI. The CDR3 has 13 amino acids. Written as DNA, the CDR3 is TGTGCCAGCAGCGTATCGGCTAATGAAAAACTGTTTTTT. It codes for CASSVSANEKLFF.

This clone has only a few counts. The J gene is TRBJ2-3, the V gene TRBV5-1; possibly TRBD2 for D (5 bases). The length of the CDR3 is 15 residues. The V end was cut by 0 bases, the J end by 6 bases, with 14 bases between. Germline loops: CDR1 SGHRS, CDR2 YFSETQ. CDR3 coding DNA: TGCGCCAGCAGCTTGGCCCAACCCCAGCGGGATACGCAGTATTTT. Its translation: CASSLAQPQRDTQYF.

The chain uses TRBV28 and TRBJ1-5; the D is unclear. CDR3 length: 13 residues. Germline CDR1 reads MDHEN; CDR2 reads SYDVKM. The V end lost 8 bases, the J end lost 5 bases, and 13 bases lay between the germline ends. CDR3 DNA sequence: TGTGCCAGCCGGGGAACTCTTCATCAGCCCCAGCATTTT. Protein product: CASRGTLHQPQHF.

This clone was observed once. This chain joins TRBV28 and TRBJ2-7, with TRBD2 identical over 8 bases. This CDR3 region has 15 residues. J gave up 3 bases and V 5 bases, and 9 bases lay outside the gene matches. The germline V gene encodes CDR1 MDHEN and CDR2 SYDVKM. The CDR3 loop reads CASSPPGLGRYEQYF. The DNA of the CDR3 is TGTGCCAGCAGTCCCCCGGGACTAGGGCGCTACGAGCAGTACTTC.

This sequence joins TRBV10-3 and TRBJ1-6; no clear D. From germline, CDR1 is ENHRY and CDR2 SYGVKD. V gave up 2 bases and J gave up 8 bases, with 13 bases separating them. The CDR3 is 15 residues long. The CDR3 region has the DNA TGTGCCATCAGTGAGACGGGAGATGGGTATTCACCCCTCCACTTT. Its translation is CAISETGDGYSPLHF.